These 24 T cell receptor beta chains were all obtained from the same sample, sequenced in a study of T cells after yellow fever vaccination. TCRdb reprocessed the 5' RACE reads with MiXCR, giving one entry per CDR3 protein. This sample has tens of thousands of distinct CDR3 sequences, with less than 8.5% found just once. This specimen was CD8+ T cells sorted from PBMCs, taken 15 days after the yellow fever booster vaccination. These receptors originate from a man aged 25-45 years who received the YFV17D yellow fever vaccine.

A remark on this clonotype: Since a much larger clone is just one base distant, this may be a read error. This chain uses TRBV9 with TRBJ1-1; no reliable D call. Germline assignment: CDR1 SGDLS and CDR2 YYNGEE. The CDR3 loop spans 15 amino acids. V lost 6 bases and J 0 bases, leaving 15 bases between the germline ends. The CDR3 sequence: CASNGVTAMNTEAFF. CDR3 sequence (DNA): TGTGCCAGCAACGGTGTGACGGCGATGAACACTGAAGCTTTCTTT.

There are many counts of this clonotype. The chain joins TRBV11-2 to TRBJ2-2; D is uncertain. This CDR3 is 14 amino acids long. CDR1 SGHAT and CDR2 FQNNGV come from the germline V gene. The V end lost 1 base, the J end lost 1 base, and 4 bases lay between the germline ends. The CDR3: CASSLGVNTGELFF. The DNA of the CDR3 is TGTGCCAGCAGCTTAGGAGTGAACACCGGGGAGCTGTTTTTT.

This clonotype was recorded many times. This chain's CDR3 is CASSQEQPPWEQYF. The CDR3 region has the DNA TGTGCCAGCAGCCAAGAACAGCCCCCCTGGGAGCAGTACTTC. The genes are TRBV14 and TRBJ2-7; D not resolved. CDR3 length: 14 residues. Trimming pared 0 bases from V and 7 bases from J, leaving 13 bases between. Germline-derived CDR1 and CDR2 are SGHDN and FVKESK. Full variable domain (remainder filled in from reference TRBV14 and TRBJ2-7): EAGVTQFPSHSVIEKGQTVTLRCDPISGHDNLYWYRRVMGKEIKFLLHFVKESKQDESGMPNNRFLAERTGGTYSTLKVQPAELEDSGVYFCASSQEQPPWEQYFGPGTRLTVT.

This clonotype was detected ten times or more. The CDR3 loop reads CSAPGGPEAFF. The CDR3 nucleotides read TGCAGCGCCCCGGGGGGGCCTGAAGCTTTCTTT. The V call is TRBV29-1, the J call TRBJ1-1; perhaps TRBD1 as D (6 bases). The length of the CDR3 is 11 residues. The V gene lost 7 bases and the J gene lost 6 bases, with 12 bases spanning the gap. The V gene's germline CDR1 is SQVTM and CDR2 ANQGSEA. The entire variable domain, with the rest obtained from reference TRBV29-1 and TRBJ1-1, is as follows: SAVISQKPSRDICQRGTSLTIQCQVDSQVTMMFWYRQQPGQSLTLIATANQGSEATYESGFVIDKFPISRPNLTFSTLTVSNMSPEDSSIYLCSAPGGPEAFFGQGTRLTVV.

This clonotype has a count of ten or more. The CDR3 is CASSPLTGTSGRAYNEQFF. CDR3 in DNA: TGTGCCAGCTCACCACTAACAGGGACTAGCGGGAGGGCCTACAATGAGCAGTTCTTC. The chain links TRBV18 to TRBJ2-1, with 16 bases that match TRBD2. The CDR3 has 19 amino acids. V shed 1 base, J shed 2 bases, and the junction held 5 bases outside the gene matches. Per the germline V gene, CDR1 is KGHSH and CDR2 is LQKENI. Supplemented by reference TRBV18 and TRBJ2-1, the full variable domain reads NAGVMQNPRHLVRRRGQEARLRCSPMKGHSHVYWYRQLPEEGLKFMVYLQKENIIDESGMPKERFSAEFPKEGPSILRIQQVVRGDSAAYFCASSPLTGTSGRAYNEQFFGPGTRLTVL.

This clonotype has at least ten counts. The chain is built from TRBV7-9 and TRBJ2-5; D is undetermined. The germline gives CDR1 SEHNR, CDR2 FQNEAQ (reference sequence). Trimming took off 5 bases at V and 5 bases at J, with 12 bases between the two ends. The CDR3 has 13 amino acids. CDR3 loop: CASSRVEEETQYF. The CDR3 bases are TGTGCCAGCAGCCGCGTAGAGGAGGAGACCCAGTACTTC.

This clonotype was counted many times. The chain couples TRBV2 to TRBJ2-5, with TRBD2 matching 11 bases. Germline CDR1 reads SNHLY; CDR2 reads FYNNEI. This CDR3 is 15 amino acids long. With V trimmed by 5 bases and J by 1 base, 3 bases remained unmatched. Written as DNA, the CDR3 is TGTGCCAGCAGTCTAGCGGGAGGAGCCCAAGAGACCCAGTACTTC. Protein sequence: CASSLAGGAQETQYF.

At least ten counts were recorded for this clonotype. J is TRBJ2-5 and V is TRBV12-3 or TRBV12-4; D might be TRBD1 (6 bases). The CDR3 consists of 15 residues. Deletions cut 5 bases from V and 0 bases from J, with 13 bases between. In DNA form, the CDR3 reads TGTGCCAGCAGTCGGACAGATACCTACCAAGAGACCCAGTACTTC. This translates into CASSRTDTYQETQYF.

This clonotype has ten or more counts. This rearrangement joins TRBV29-1 to TRBJ1-1, with D tentatively TRBD1 (5 bases). V lost 0 bases and J lost 6, with 14 bases in between. The germline gives CDR1 SQVTM, CDR2 ANQGSEA. The CDR3 totals 14 residues. The CDR3 nucleotides read TGCAGCGTTGAAGAAGAGTCGGGGGTCCCTGAAGCTTTCTTT. Amino acids: CSVEEESGVPEAFF.

Ten or more counts support this clonotype. The V and J genes are TRBV5-6 and TRBJ1-2, with D uncertain. V lost 1 base and J lost 3, with 7 bases in between. Germline CDR1 reads SGHDT; CDR2 reads YYEEEE. CDR3 length: 13 amino acids. The CDR3: CASSLKSDYGYTF. CDR3 DNA sequence: TGTGCCAGCAGCTTGAAGAGTGACTATGGCTACACCTTC. Variable domain in full (rest from reference TRBV5-6 and TRBJ1-2): DAGVTQSPTHLIKTRGQQVTLRCSPKSGHDTVSWYQQALGQGPQFIFQYYEEEERQRGNFPDRFSGHQFPNYSSELNVNALLLGDSALYLCASSLKSDYGYTFGSGTRLTVV.

This clonotype was detected many times. The V gene is TRBV20-1, the J gene TRBJ1-5, with D perhaps TRBD1 (5 bases). With 3 bases removed from V and 2 bases from J, the gap between germline ends came to 17 bases. CDR1 and CDR2 from the germline V gene are DFQATT and SNEGSKA (reference sequence). CDR3 length: 16 residues. CDR3 bases: TGCAGTGCTAGTAGGGGACGGACGGTCGGCAATCAGCCCCAGCATTTT. Residues: CSASRGRTVGNQPQHF.

This clonotype appeared a few times. This chain joins TRBV6-5 and TRBJ2-3; D not certain. Germline CDR1 reads MNHEY; CDR2 reads SVGAGI. The CDR3 is 14 amino acids. V lost 3 bases to trimming and J lost 1 base, with 8 bases between them. DNA of the CDR3: TGTGCCAGCAGTTATGTATTTGGCACAGATACGCAGTATTTT. Translating gives CASSYVFGTDTQYF.

This clonotype has ten or more counts. V gene TRBV9 combines with J gene TRBJ2-2, with unresolved D. V was cut by 4 bases and J by 6 bases, with 16 bases left in between. The CDR3 is 15 residues long. The germline V gene encodes CDR1 SGDLS and CDR2 YYNGEE. The CDR3 bases are TGTGCCAGCAGCCCCGCCTTGATGGCGGCCGGGGAGCTGTTTTTT. Protein product: CASSPALMAAGELFF. Together with reference TRBV9 and TRBJ2-2, the CDR3 gives the full variable domain: DSGVTQTPKHLITATGQRVTLRCSPRSGDLSVYWYQQSLDQGLQFLIQYYNGEERAKGNILERFSAQQFPDLHSELNLSSLELGDSALYFCASSPALMAAGELFFGEGSRLTVL.

This clonotype came up many times. V is TRBV24-1 and J is TRBJ1-5; 7 bases fit TRBD1. CDR3 length: 17 residues. With 2 bases clipped from V and 0 bases from J, the junction kept 6 bases outside the gene matches. Germline assignment: CDR1 KGHDR and CDR2 SFDVKD. The CDR3 nucleotides are TGTGCCACCAGTGATTGTTGGGACAGCTATAGCAATCAGCCCCAGCATTTT. Protein sequence: CATSDCWDSYSNQPQHF.

The chain couples TRBV19 to TRBJ2-4; D unresolved. Deletions cut 0 bases from V and 1 base from J, with 13 bases between. The germline CDR1 and CDR2 sequences are LNHDA and SQIVND (reference sequence). The CDR3 is 17 amino acids. CDR3 sequence reads: CASSIDRDEVAKNIQYF. DNA for the CDR3: TGTGCCAGTAGTATAGATCGCGACGAGGTGGCCAAAAACATTCAGTACTTC.

This clonotype was seen many times. The gene calls are TRBV9 and TRBJ2-7, with D unclear. This CDR3 comprises 14 residues. The germline CDR1 and CDR2 sequences are SGDLS and YYNGEE. The germline V and J ends were trimmed by 2 bases and 2 bases, with 11 bases remaining between them. The CDR3 here is CASSVDPGTYEQYF. The CDR3 DNA reads as TGTGCCAGCAGCGTGGACCCCGGTACCTACGAGCAGTACTTC.

This clonotype has ten or more counts. This chain links TRBV5-8 with TRBJ2-7; 9 positions match TRBD2. CDR1 is SGHTS, CDR2 YDEGEE, per germline. V lost 1 base, J lost 3 bases, and 2 bases stayed unmatched. The CDR3 sequence is 14 residues long. CDR3 sequence reads: CASSLRLADYEQYF. Here the CDR3 DNA reads TGTGCCAGCAGCTTGAGACTAGCGGACTACGAGCAGTACTTC.

This clonotype was counted at least ten times. The V gene is TRBV20-1, the J gene TRBJ2-7, with TRBD1 matching over 9 bases. The junction had 6 bases not matched to a gene; V was cut back by 4 bases and J by 5 bases. The CDR3 sequence is 13 residues long. Germline V CDR1 and CDR2: DFQATT, SNEGSKA (reference sequence). This chain's CDR3 is CSAIGTGWNEQYF. CDR3 coding DNA: TGCAGTGCTATCGGGACAGGGTGGAACGAGCAGTACTTC.

This clonotype was seen ten or more times. The rearrangement uses TRBV14 and TRBJ2-6, with D unclear. This CDR3 has 18 residues. Germline CDR1 is SGHDN and CDR2 is FVKESK. V was trimmed by 4 bases and J by 0 bases, leaving 16 bases between them. The CDR3 DNA reads as TGTGCCAGCAGCCCCCTTATCGCCTCACACTCTGGGGCCAACGTCCTGACTTTC. Protein sequence: CASSPLIASHSGANVLTF.

This clonotype was counted at least ten times. The V call is TRBV12-3 or TRBV12-4, the J call TRBJ1-1; D remains unclear. The length of the CDR3 is 13 residues. The germline V and J ends were trimmed by 5 bases and 1 base, with 8 bases remaining between them. This chain's CDR3 is CASSAKGNTEAFF. The CDR3 nucleotides read TGTGCCAGCAGTGCCAAGGGGAACACTGAAGCTTTCTTT.

Comment on this clonotype: Possible read error: a much larger clone is one base away. The chain recombines TRBV10-2 with TRBJ2-1, with a tentative D call TRBD1 (5 bases). From germline, CDR1 is WSHSY and CDR2 SAAADI. The V end lost 1 base, the J end lost 1 base, and 11 bases lay between the germline ends. CDR3 length equals 16 residues. Here the CDR3 DNA reads TGCGCCAGCAGTGAGTTTTTGACAGCTTCCTACAATGAGCAGTTCTTC. It encodes CASSEFLTASYNEQFF.

This clonotype was found many times. The rearrangement uses TRBV19 and TRBJ2-1; D gene uncertain. Trimming cost V 2 bases and J 6 bases, with 11 bases left between them. The CDR3 extends over 14 amino acids. Germline V gene data show CDR1 as LNHDA and CDR2 as SQIVND (reference sequence). The CDR3 bases are TGTGCCAGTAGTATAAGTGAGCGCATCAATGAGCAGTTCTTC. Translation: CASSISERINEQFF.

In this sample, this clonotype turned up many times. The genes are TRBV5-6 and TRBJ2-1; 9 bases are a match to TRBD2. V dropped 0 bases and J dropped 8; count of bases not matched to a gene: 12. CDR1 and CDR2 (germline): SGHDT, YYEEEE. The CDR3 contains 17 residues. The CDR3 bases are TGTGCCAGCAGCTTGGGTGCGGGAGGGGCTGGGGGCTATGAGCAGTTCTTC. It codes for CASSLGAGGAGGYEQFF.

This clonotype showed up many times. One end of the junction varies from germline; a read error may be responsible. The chain combines TRBV11-3 with TRBJ2-7, with a possible D match to TRBD2 (6 bases). The CDR3 contains 14 residues. Germline V gives CDR1 SGHNT, CDR2 YENEEA. The CDR3 protein is CASSFGGTSDEQYF. In DNA form, the CDR3 reads TGTGCCAGCAGCTTTGGAGGGACCTCCGACGAGCAGTACTTC.